This T cell receptor beta chain derives from a study of blood T cell repertoires in COVID-19. Across the study: The United States, Italy and Spain provided the acute and convalescent COVID-19 samples. T cells, B-cell-depleted T cells, or PBMCs supplied cDNA or gDNA.

Authors' methods: Reference gene primers were amplified, and this amplification served to estimate nucleated cell counts. TCRdb keeps only in-frame clones here, not all; method: immunoSEQ multiplex PCR. V and J calls and clone size are as listed in that table; D and trimming were resolved from the DNA. Of hundreds of thousands of clones listed, nearly 90% are singletons. The CDR3 is 15 residues long. The V and J ends lost 0 bases and 1 base respectively, with 9 bases between them. Per the germline V gene, CDR1 is ENHRY and CDR2 is SYGVKD. The TCR sequence derives from a young man with active or convalescent COVID-19. The chain uses TRBV10-3 and TRBJ1-1, with no clear D. The sample comprised peripheral blood. Here the CDR3 reads CAISESGSGNTEAFF. CDR3 coding DNA: TGTGCCATCAGTGAGTCTGGGAGCGGGAACACTGAAGCTTTCTTT.